The 10 T cell receptor beta chains in this list originate from one sample, sequenced in a study of blood T cell repertoires in COVID-19. Assay: immunoSEQ multiplex PCR; the TCRdb copy retains only in-frame clones and omits some. The sample contains around 130,000 clones, 70% to 85% of which appear only once. Material: peripheral blood. The source is a woman older than 75 with acute or convalescent COVID-19.

The J gene is TRBJ2-5, the V gene TRBV19, with TRBD2 as a possible D gene (7 bases). CDR3 length equals 16 residues. Germline-derived CDR1 and CDR2 are LNHDA and SQIVND (reference sequence). V gave up 3 bases and J gave up 4 bases, with 18 bases separating them. The CDR3 loop is CASSMIRGGGRETQYF. The CDR3 bases are TGTGCCAGTAGTATGATCAGGGGAGGGGGGCGAGAGACCCAGTACTTC.

As concerns this clone: Different DNA sequences within this sample yield the same CDR3. V and J are TRBV5-1 and TRBJ2-5; 10 bases align to TRBD2. In germline, CDR1 is SGHRS, CDR2 YFSETQ. This CDR3 is built from 13 residues. J gave up 5 bases and V 4 bases, and 2 bases lay outside the gene matches. The CDR3 is CASSLAGVETQYF. The DNA of the CDR3 is TGCGCCAGCAGCCTAGCGGGGGTGGAGACCCAGTACTTC.

The J gene is TRBJ1-6, the V gene TRBV9; D unresolved. The CDR3 spans 13 residues. V lost 0 bases to trimming and J lost 9 bases, with 7 bases between them. CDR1 SGDLS and CDR2 YYNGEE come from the germline V gene. CDR3 nucleotide sequence: TGTGCCAGCAGCGTAGGGTCGGGTTCACCCCTCCACTTT. Protein sequence: CASSVGSGSPLHF.

The chain's CDR3 is CAWSKPTGGQFF. CDR3 nucleotides: TGTGCCTGGAGTAAACCCACGGGGGGGCAGTTCTTC. The V call is TRBV30, the J call TRBJ2-1; 7 nucleotides align to TRBD2. The CDR3 covers 12 residues. Germline V gene data show CDR1 as GTSNPN and CDR2 as SVGIG (reference sequence). The trim removed 2 bases at V and 12 bases at J, leaving 7 bases unmatched. Full variable domain (remainder filled in from reference TRBV30 and TRBJ2-1): SQTIHQWPATLVQPVGSPLSLECTVEGTSNPNLYWYRQAAGRGLQLLFYSVGIGQISSEVPQNLSASRPQDRQFILSSKKLLLSDSGFYLCAWSKPTGGQFFGPGTRLTVL.

The V and J genes are TRBV6-4 and TRBJ2-3; D might be TRBD1 (6 bases). CDR3 length equals 13 residues. V lost 5 bases and J 2 bases, leaving 8 bases between the germline ends. CDR1 is MRHNA and CDR2 is SNTAGT in the germline V gene. As DNA, the CDR3 is TGTGCCAGCAGTTGGACAGTCACAGATACGCAGTATTTT. Its translation is CASSWTVTDTQYF.

The rearrangement joins TRBV7-9 to TRBJ1-1; D might be TRBD1 (5 bases). Germline lookup yields CDR1 SEHNR and CDR2 FQNEAQ (reference sequence). The CDR3 length is 13 residues. Trimming left V 4 bases short and J 2 bases short, with 8 bases between. CDR3 protein: CASSYRGNTEAFF. DNA of the CDR3: TGTGCCAGCAGCTATAGGGGAAACACTGAAGCTTTCTTT.

The chain couples TRBV7-2 to TRBJ2-3; possible D gene TRBD1, 6 bases. The CDR3 has 15 residues. Germline loops: CDR1 SGHTA, CDR2 FQGNSA. Trimming took 5 bases from V and 9 from J, leaving 21 bases between them. The CDR3 protein is CASSTRQAVETTQYF. CDR3 DNA: TGTGCCAGCAGCACCCGACAGGCCGTGGAAACGACGCAGTATTTT.

V and J are TRBV10-3 and TRBJ1-4, with TRBD1 matching 7 bases. Germline trimming cut 10 bases from V and 2 bases from J; bases unmatched to any gene: 7. The germline V gene encodes CDR1 ENHRY and CDR2 SYGVKD. The CDR3 is 14 amino acids. DNA of the CDR3: TGTGCCACCAGGGAGGACAGGACTAATGAAAAACTGTTTTTT. Protein sequence: CATREDRTNEKLFF.

The chain couples TRBV29-1 to TRBJ2-5; 11 nucleotides agree with TRBD2. This CDR3 is 14 amino acids long. V was clipped by 1 base and J by 9 bases; unmatched bases: 7. CDR1 and CDR2 (germline): SQVTM, ANQGSEA. CDR3 nucleotide sequence: TGCAGCGTTGAAGGTCTAGCGGGGGGCTGGGCCCAGTACTTC. Translated: CSVEGLAGGWAQYF.

V and J are TRBV6-4 and TRBJ2-3; TRBD2 agrees at 9 bases. Germline V lookup: CDR1 MRHNA, CDR2 SNTAGT. The CDR3 has 15 residues. The J segment lost 0 bases and the V segment lost 2 bases, leaving 0 bases of the junction unmatched. CDR3 coding DNA: TGTGCCAGCAGTGACGCGGGAGGGAGCACAGATACGCAGTATTTT. This codes for CASSDAGGSTDTQYF.